Below, 11 T cell receptor beta chains from the same sample are listed, as sequenced in a study of T cell responses to AZD1222 COVID-19 vaccine. Profiled with immunoSEQ multiplex PCR; TCRdb holds only in-frame clones, not every one. The sample holds under 150,000 clones, roughly 92% seen once. The specimen was peripheral blood, collected on day 0 of AZD1222 vaccination. These receptors were collected from an adult in good health.

The V gene is TRBV6-2 or TRBV6-3, the J gene TRBJ2-6; D ambiguous. Germline CDR1 MNHEY, CDR2 SVGEGT. Trimming removed 5 bases from V and 0 bases from J, with 8 bases in between. The CDR3 loop spans 15 amino acids. DNA for the CDR3: TGTGCCAGCAGTCCCCGAGCCTCTGGGGCCAACGTCCTGACTTTC. Protein sequence: CASSPRASGANVLTF.

The chain combines TRBV5-4 with TRBJ1-5; perhaps TRBD1 as D (5 bases). Trimming took off 3 bases at V and 4 bases at J, with 8 bases between the two ends. The CDR3 totals 13 residues. Germline assignment: CDR1 SGHNT and CDR2 YYREEE (reference sequence). Here the CDR3 reads CASSWGGNQPQHF. The CDR3 DNA reads TGTGCCAGCAGCTGGGGGGGGAATCAGCCCCAGCATTTT.

The rearrangement uses TRBV3-1 (or the pseudogene TRBV3-2) and TRBJ1-6; possible D gene TRBD1, 5 bases. Trimming removed 1 base at V and 8 bases at J, with 21 bases between. Germline V CDR1 and CDR2: LGHDT, YNNKEL (reference sequence). This CDR3 region has 18 residues. CDR3 protein: CASSQVTRVVTKDSPLHF. The CDR3 DNA reads TGTGCCAGCAGCCAAGTAACCAGGGTAGTTACTAAGGATTCACCCCTCCACTTT.

CDR3 sequence reads: CASSLAGGENTEAFF. DNA for the CDR3: TGTGCCAGCAGCTTAGCAGGGGGGGAGAACACTGAAGCTTTCTTT. V is TRBV7-2 and J is TRBJ1-1, with D perhaps matching TRBD1 (6 bases). Per the germline V gene, CDR1 is SGHTA and CDR2 is FQGNSA. The length of the CDR3 is 15 residues. V shed 0 bases and J shed 1 base, with 9 bases lying between them. Based on the CDR3 plus reference TRBV7-2 and TRBJ1-1, the full variable domain is GAGVSQSPSNKVTEKGKDVELRCDPISGHTALYWYRQSLGQGLEFLIYFQGNSAPDKSGLPSDRFSAERTGGSVSTLTIQRTQQEDSAVYLCASSLAGGENTEAFFGQGTRLTVV.

This rearrangement joins TRBV9 to TRBJ1-4, with 9 nucleotides matching TRBD1. This CDR3 contains 15 residues. In germline, CDR1 is SGDLS, CDR2 YYNGEE. Trimming took 3 bases from V and 8 from J; bases not matched to a gene: 8. This CDR3 is CASSAHRGQGEKLFF. The CDR3 DNA reads TGTGCCAGCAGCGCCCACAGGGGGCAGGGGGAAAAACTGTTTTTT.

The rearrangement links TRBV12-3 or TRBV12-4 to TRBJ2-7, with D tentatively TRBD1 (6 bases). V dropped 9 bases and J dropped 1 base, with 10 bases sitting between them. The CDR3 runs to 12 residues. In DNA form, the CDR3 reads TGTGCCAGTCAGGGGAAATCCTACGAGCAGTACTTC. Translation: CASQGKSYEQYF.

The CDR3: CATRPSQEGTQYF. The CDR3 DNA reads as TGTGCCACCCGGCCGTCCCAGGAGGGGACCCAGTACTTC. This chain joins TRBV10-3 and TRBJ2-5; D possibly corresponds to TRBD2 (6 bases). The CDR3 sequence is 13 residues long. Germline V gene sequence: CDR1 ENHRY, CDR2 SYGVKD. V was trimmed by 10 bases and J by 7 bases, leaving 19 bases between them.

This CDR3 is CASSLTGVTYNEQFF. The CDR3 nucleotides are TGTGCCAGCAGTCTTACAGGCGTTACCTACAATGAGCAGTTCTTC. The chain carries TRBV6-5 and TRBJ2-1, with D possibly being TRBD1 (5 bases). CDR1 and CDR2 from the germline V gene are MNHEY and SVGAGI. The CDR3 sequence is 15 residues long. V was shortened by 5 bases and J by 2 bases, with 13 bases between the two germline ends.

This clone came up once. The V call is TRBV10-3, the J call TRBJ1-3; 9 nucleotides align to TRBD1. The CDR3 runs to 16 residues. The junction had 3 bases not matched to a gene; V was cut back by 2 bases and J by 1 base. Germline V gene sequence: CDR1 ENHRY, CDR2 SYGVKD. CDR3 DNA: TGTGCCATCAGTGAGCCGGGACAGGGATCTGGAAACACCATATATTTT. Translation gives CAISEPGQGSGNTIYF.

The V and J genes are TRBV18 and TRBJ2-2; the match to TRBD2 covers 9 bases. From germline, CDR1 is KGHSH and CDR2 LQKENI. This CDR3 spans 15 amino acids. The junction had 2 bases not matched to a gene; V was cut back by 2 bases and J by 4 bases. In DNA, the CDR3 is TGTGCCAGCTCACCAGGACTAGCGAGCACCGGGGAGCTGTTTTTT. Its protein is CASSPGLASTGELFF.

V and J are TRBV7-9 and TRBJ2-6; D might be TRBD2 (5 bases). Germline-derived CDR1 and CDR2 are SEHNR and FQNEAQ (reference sequence). Between the trimmed V and J ends, which lost 4 bases and 0 bases, there was a span of 7 bases. The CDR3 has 15 amino acids. CDR3 loop: CASSSSNSGANVLTF. The DNA of the CDR3 is TGTGCCAGCAGCTCTAGCAACTCTGGGGCCAACGTCCTGACTTTC.